What follows describes a single T cell receptor beta chain. The sample originates from a study of PD-L1 blockade in urothelial cancer. Here immunoSEQ multiplex PCR was the method, and the copy in TCRdb shows in-frame clones only, minus some. Of around 100,000 clones in the sample, roughly 84% were seen once. Time point in this sample: pretreatment peripheral blood. The V gene lost 4 bases and the J gene lost 4 bases, with 11 bases spanning the gap. The V gene's germline CDR1 is SGHRS and CDR2 YFSETQ. This CDR3 has 13 residues. This clonotype originated in a man aged 55 to 70 with urothelial cancer. V and J are TRBV5-1 and TRBJ1-2; D is undetermined. The specimen comprised PBMCs, sampled around atezolizumab (anti-PD-L1) treatment. CDR3 amino acids: CASSGGQPYGYTF. CDR3 nucleotide sequence: TGCGCCAGCAGCGGCGGCCAGCCCTATGGCTACACCTTC.